This entry concerns a single T cell receptor beta chain. Given a far larger clone just one base away, this is likely a sequencing read error. This sample is part of a study of low-dose radiotherapy and immunotherapy resistance in tumors. Study-level information: Cohort 1 was given 0.5 Gy per fraction every 2 weeks, for 6.5 Gy total. A dose of 1 Gy per fraction every two weeks went to Cohort 2, totaling 13 Gy over 26 weeks.

Both TCRalpha and TCRbeta chains were reverse transcribed with V-gene-specific primers. TCR amplification ran approximately 20 PCR cycles using constant-region and V-primer adapter primers. The mRNA that was isolated underwent amplification by in vitro transcription. One entry per CDR3 protein, called by TCRdb with MiXCR from the reads. The repertoire holds about 97,000 distinct CDR3 sequences, with around 20% as singletons. The CDR3 is 14 amino acids. Time point of the sample: after trial treatment. Treatment defined: LDRT plus nivolumab, ipilimumab, low-dose cyclophosphamide and aspirin (RACIN trial).

The rearrangement links TRBV5-3 to TRBJ2-3, with TRBD1 as a possible D gene (5 bases). TRBV5-3 is an open reading frame whose function is uncertain. The source of this sequence is a male donor with prostate cancer. The specimen comprised PBMCs, sampled after low-dose radiotherapy plus immunotherapy. The CDR3 region has the DNA TGTGCCAGCAGCGCCAGCGCCGGCACAGGTACGCAGTATTTT. Its protein is CASSASAGTGTQYF.